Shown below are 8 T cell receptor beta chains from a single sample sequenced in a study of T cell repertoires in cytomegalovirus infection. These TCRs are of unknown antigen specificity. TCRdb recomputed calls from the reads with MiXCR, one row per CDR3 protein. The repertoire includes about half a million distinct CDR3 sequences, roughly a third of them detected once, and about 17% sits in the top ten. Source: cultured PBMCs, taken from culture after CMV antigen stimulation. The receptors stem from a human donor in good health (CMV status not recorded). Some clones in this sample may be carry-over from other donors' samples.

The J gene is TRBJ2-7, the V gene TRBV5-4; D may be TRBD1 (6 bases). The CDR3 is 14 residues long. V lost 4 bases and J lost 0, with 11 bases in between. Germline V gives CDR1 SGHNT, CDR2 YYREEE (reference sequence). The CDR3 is CASSGQKFSYEQYF. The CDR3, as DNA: TGTGCCAGCAGCGGACAGAAATTCTCCTACGAGCAGTACTTC.

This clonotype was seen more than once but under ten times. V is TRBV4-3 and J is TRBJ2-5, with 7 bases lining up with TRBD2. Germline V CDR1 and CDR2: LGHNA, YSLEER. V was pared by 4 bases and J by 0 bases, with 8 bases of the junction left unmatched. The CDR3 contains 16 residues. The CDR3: CASSRQLARNQETQYF. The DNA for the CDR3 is TGCGCCAGCAGCCGCCAACTAGCGAGAAACCAAGAGACCCAGTACTTC.

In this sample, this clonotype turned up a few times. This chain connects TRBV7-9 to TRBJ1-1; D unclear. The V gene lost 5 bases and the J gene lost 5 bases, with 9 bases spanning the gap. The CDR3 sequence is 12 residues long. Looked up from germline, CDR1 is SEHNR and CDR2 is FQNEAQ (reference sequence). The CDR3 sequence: CASSVEWTEAFF. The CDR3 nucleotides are TGTGCCAGCAGCGTAGAATGGACTGAAGCTTTCTTT.

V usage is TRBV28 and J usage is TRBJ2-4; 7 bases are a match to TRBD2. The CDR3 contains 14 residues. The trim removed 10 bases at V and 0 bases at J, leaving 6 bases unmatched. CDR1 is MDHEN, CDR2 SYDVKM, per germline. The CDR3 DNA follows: TGTGCCACCCGGGGAGGGTTAGCCAAAAACATTCAGTACTTC. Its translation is CATRGGLAKNIQYF.

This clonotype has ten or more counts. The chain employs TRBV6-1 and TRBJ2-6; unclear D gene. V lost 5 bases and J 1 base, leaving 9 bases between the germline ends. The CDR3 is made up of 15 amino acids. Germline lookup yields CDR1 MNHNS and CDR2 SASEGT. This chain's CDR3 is CASSYGGSGANVLTF. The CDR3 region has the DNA TGTGCCAGCAGTTACGGTGGATCTGGGGCCAACGTCCTGACTTTC.

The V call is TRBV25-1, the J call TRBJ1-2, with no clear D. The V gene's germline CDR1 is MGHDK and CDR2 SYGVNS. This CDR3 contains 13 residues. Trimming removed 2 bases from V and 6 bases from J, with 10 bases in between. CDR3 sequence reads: CASSEPGLHGYTF. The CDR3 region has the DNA TGTGCCAGCAGTGAACCCGGTCTCCATGGCTACACCTTC.

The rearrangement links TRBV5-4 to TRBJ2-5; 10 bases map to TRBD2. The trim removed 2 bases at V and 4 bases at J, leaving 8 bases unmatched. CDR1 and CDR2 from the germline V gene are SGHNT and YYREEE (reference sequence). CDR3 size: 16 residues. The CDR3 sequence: CASSFRLAGAAETQYF. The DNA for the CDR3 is TGTGCCAGCAGCTTTCGGCTAGCGGGAGCGGCAGAGACCCAGTACTTC.

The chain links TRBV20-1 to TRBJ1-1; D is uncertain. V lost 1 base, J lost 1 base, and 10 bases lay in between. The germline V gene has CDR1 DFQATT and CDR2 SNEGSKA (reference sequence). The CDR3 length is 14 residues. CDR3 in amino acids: CSARGGFGNTEAFF. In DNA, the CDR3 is TGCAGTGCTAGAGGTGGGTTTGGGAACACTGAAGCTTTCTTT.